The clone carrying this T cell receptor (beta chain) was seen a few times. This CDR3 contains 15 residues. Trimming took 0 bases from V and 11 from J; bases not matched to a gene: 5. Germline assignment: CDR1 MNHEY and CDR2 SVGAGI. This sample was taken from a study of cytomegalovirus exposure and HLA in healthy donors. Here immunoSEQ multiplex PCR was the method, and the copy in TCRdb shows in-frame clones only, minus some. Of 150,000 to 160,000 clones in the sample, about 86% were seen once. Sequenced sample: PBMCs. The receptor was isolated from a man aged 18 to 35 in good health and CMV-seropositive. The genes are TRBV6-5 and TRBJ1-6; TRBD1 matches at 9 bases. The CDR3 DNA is TGTGCCAGCAGTTACTCGGGGACAGGGAGGACACCCCTCCACTTT. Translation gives CASSYSGTGRTPLHF.